These T cell receptor beta chains were read from a single sample in a study of graft-versus-host responses after intestinal transplantation. Repertoires were generated with immunoSEQ multiplex PCR, while TCRdb's copy carries only in-frame clones and drops some. The repertoire holds over 75,000 clones, with about 89% as singletons. No antigen is known for these receptors. Here the sequenced sample was unstimulated CD4+ T cells sorted from spleen or lymph node cells, taken before intestinal transplant. These TCRs come from a human donor who received an intestinal transplant. CDR3s leave out the opening cysteine and the closing phenylalanine or tryptophan.

CDR3 protein	V gene
ASSESGGALNQPQH	TRBV10-2
SVGTSGSWDTQY	TRBV29-1
ASRNRVANEKLF	TRBV2
ASSLRLTGNTYEQY	TRBV16
ASRLIAGGIYNEQF	TRBV4-2
ASSSSVSYEQY	TRBV7-2
ASSPEWGLASGNNEQF	TRBV5-1
ASSSRTGPNTEAF	TRBV6-1
AWSAQGNTEAF	TRBV30
ASSLEPSSGNTIY	TRBV7-6
ASSLNNEQF	TRBV18
ASSQDSGANKWNEQF	TRBV4-1
ASSLGPTGVGSPLH	TRBV5-6
ASSLSPQGPPF	TRBV7-3
ASSTGTGSVWIPGYT	TRBV5-1
ASSPLGSGIGEQY	TRBV7-3
ASSLGGVKDTQY	TRBV28
SVAVFQETQY	TRBV29-1
ASSSEAGSSYEQY	TRBV5-1
ASTSYSGANVLT	TRBV2
ASRRDRVSEQY	TRBV10-2
ASSLTYLNEQF	TRBV5-4
ASGRTESSGNTIY	TRBV2
ASSRTSGSYEQY	TRBV4-1
ASSQDRRNTEAF	TRBV2
ASSLPGYEQY	TRBV11-2
ASSILEGEQF	TRBV5-1
ASSSTQGLGNQPQH	TRBV28
SVEGPGDKGYEQY	TRBV29-1
ASSPGQGYNEQF	TRBV4-2